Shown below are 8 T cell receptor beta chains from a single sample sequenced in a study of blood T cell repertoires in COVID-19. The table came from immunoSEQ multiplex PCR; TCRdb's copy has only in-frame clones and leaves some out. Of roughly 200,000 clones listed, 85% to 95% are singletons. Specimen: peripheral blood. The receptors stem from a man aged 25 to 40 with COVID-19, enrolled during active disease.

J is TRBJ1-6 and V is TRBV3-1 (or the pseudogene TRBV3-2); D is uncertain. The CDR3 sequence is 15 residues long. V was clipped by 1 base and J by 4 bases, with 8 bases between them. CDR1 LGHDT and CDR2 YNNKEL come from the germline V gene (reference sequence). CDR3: CASSQGTVYNSPLHF. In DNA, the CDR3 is TGTGCCAGCAGCCAAGGTACAGTTTATAATTCACCCCTCCACTTT.

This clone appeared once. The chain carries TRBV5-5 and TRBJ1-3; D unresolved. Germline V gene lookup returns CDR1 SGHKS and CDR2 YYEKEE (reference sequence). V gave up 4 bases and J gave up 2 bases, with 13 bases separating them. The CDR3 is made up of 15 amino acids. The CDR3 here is CASSPIPNAGNTIYF. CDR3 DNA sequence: TGTGCCAGCAGCCCTATTCCTAACGCTGGAAACACCATATATTTT.

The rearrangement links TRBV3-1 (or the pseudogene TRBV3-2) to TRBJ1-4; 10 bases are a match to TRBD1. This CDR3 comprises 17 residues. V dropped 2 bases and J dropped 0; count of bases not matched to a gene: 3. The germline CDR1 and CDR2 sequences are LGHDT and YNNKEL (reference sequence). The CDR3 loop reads CASSQFGTGATNEKLFF. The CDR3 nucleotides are TGTGCCAGCAGCCAATTCGGGACAGGGGCAACTAATGAAAAACTGTTTTTT.

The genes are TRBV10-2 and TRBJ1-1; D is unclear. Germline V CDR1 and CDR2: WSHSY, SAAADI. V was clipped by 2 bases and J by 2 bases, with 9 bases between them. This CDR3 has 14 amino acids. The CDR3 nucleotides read TGCGCCAGCAGTGAGCTTTACTCAAACACTGAAGCTTTCTTT. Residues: CASSELYSNTEAFF.

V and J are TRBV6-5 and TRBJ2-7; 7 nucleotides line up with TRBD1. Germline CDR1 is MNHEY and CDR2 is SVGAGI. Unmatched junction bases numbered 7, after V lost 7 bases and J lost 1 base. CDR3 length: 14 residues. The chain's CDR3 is CASKRLTGSYEQYF. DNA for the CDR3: TGTGCCAGCAAACGCTTGACAGGGTCCTACGAGCAGTACTTC.

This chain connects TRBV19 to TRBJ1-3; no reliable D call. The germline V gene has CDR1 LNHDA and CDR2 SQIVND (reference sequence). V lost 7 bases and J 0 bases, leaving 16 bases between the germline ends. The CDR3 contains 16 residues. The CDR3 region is CASTTIGGFSGNTIYF. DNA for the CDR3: TGTGCCAGTACCACAATTGGAGGGTTCTCTGGAAACACCATATATTTT.

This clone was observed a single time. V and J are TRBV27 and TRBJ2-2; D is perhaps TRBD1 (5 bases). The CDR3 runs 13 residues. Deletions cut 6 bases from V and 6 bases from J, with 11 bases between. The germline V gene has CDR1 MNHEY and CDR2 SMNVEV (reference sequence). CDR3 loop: CASRAGFPGELFF. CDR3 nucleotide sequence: TGTGCCAGCAGAGCAGGGTTTCCCGGGGAGCTGTTTTTT.

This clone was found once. The CDR3 reads CLDRDPTEAFF. The DNA of the CDR3 is TGCCTTGACAGGGATCCCACTGAAGCTTTCTTT. The V gene is TRBV20-1, the J gene TRBJ1-1, with 7 positions matching TRBD1. Germline V gene data show CDR1 as DFQATT and CDR2 as SNEGSKA (reference sequence). This CDR3 has 11 residues.